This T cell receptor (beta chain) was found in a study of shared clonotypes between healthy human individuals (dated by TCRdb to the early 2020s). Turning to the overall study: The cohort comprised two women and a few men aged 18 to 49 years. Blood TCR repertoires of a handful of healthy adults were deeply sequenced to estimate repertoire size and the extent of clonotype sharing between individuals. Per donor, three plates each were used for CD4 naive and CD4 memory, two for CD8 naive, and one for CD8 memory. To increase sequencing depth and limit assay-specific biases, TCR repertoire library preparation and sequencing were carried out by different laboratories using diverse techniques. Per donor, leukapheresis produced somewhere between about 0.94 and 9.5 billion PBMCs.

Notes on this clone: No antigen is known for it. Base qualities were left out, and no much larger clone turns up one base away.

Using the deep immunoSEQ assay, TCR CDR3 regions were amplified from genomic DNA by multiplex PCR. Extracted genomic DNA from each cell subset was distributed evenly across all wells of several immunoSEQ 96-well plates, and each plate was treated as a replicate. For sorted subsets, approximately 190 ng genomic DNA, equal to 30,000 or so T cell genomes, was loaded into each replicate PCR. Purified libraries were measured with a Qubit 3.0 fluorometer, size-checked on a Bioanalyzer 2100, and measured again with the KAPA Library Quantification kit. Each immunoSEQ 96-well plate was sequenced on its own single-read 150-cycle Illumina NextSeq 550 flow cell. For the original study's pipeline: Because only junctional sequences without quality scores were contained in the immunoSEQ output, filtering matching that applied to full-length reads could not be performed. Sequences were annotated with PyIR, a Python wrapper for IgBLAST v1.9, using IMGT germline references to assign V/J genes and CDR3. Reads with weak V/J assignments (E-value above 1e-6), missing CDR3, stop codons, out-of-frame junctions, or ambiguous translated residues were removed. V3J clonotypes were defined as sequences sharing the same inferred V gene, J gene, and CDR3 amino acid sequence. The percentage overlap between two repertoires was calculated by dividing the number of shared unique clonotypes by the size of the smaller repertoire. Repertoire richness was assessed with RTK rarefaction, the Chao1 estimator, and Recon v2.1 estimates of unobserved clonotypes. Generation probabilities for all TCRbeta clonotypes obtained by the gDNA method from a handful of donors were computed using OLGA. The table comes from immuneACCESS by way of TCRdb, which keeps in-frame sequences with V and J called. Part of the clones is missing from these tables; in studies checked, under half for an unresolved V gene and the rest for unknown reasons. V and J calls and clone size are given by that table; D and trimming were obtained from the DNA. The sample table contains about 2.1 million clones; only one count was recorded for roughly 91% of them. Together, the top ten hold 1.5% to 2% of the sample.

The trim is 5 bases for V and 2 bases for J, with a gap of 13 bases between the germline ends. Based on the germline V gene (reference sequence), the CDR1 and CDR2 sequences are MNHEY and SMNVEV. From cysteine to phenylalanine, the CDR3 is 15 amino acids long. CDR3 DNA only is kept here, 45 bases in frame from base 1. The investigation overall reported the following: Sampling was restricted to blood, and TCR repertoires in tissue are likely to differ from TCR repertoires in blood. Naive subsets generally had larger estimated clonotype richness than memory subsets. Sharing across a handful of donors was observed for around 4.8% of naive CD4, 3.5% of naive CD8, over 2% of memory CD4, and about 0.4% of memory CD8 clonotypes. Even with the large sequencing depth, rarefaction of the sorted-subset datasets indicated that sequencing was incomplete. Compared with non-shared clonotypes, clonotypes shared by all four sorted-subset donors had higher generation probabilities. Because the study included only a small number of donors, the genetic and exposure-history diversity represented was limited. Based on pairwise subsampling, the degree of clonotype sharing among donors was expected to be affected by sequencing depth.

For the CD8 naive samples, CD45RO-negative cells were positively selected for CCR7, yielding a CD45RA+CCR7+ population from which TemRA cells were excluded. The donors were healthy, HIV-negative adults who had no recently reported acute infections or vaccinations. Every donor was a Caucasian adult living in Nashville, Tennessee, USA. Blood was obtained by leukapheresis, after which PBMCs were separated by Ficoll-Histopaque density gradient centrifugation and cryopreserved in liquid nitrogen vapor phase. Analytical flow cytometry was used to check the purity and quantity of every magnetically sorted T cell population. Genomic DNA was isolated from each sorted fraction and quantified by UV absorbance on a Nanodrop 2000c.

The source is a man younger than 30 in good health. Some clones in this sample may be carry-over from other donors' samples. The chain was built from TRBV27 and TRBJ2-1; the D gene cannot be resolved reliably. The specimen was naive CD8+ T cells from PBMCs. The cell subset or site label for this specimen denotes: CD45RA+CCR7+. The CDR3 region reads CASSLGSPTYNEQFF. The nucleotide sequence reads TGTGCCAGCAGTCTTGGCTCGCCGACCTACAATGAGCAGTTCTTC.